The rows below give T cell receptor beta chains drawn from one sample of a study of metastatic and nonmetastatic thyroid tumors. Using MiXCR, TCRdb re-called clones from the PCR reads. The data show some 31,000 clones, around 7.4% seen once. The specimen sequenced was blood. The receptor source for this set is a female donor with papillary thyroid cancer or a benign thyroid nodule (not recorded which). Some clones in this sample may be carry-over from other donors' samples. Both conserved end residues are part of each CDR3. Fields, in order: clone size, V gene, CDR3 protein. Some rows mark clone size as missing; the rest say once, few, many or name a class of expanded clone.

clone size: few
V gene: TRBV27
CDR3 protein: CASSLFDAGNEQFF

clone size: NA
V gene: TRBV5-4
CDR3 protein: CASRAGRSTDTQYF

clone size: many
V gene: TRBV11-1
CDR3 protein: CASSLWPSAEGEQYF

clone size: many
V gene: TRBV10-2
CDR3 protein: CASSESGETQYF

clone size: many
V gene: TRBV29-1
CDR3 protein: CSVCWQEGSPLHF

clone size: few
V gene: TRBV5-4
CDR3 protein: CASSLGRTGAYGYTF

clone size: many
V gene: TRBV24-1
CDR3 protein: CATSDSRSGLAGHNRYNEQFF

clone size: many
V gene: TRBV4-1
CDR3 protein: CASSLSSTDTQYF

clone size: many
V gene: TRBV6-1
CDR3 protein: CASSENRGGTGTHYSSYEQYF

clone size: many
V gene: TRBV20-1
CDR3 protein: CSARDGGVGPQHF

clone size: many
V gene: TRBV6-1
CDR3 protein: CASSEISGTGGGELFF

clone size: many
V gene: TRBV19
CDR3 protein: CASSGQGNTGELFF

clone size: many
V gene: TRBV6-1
CDR3 protein: CASSALGTGIGGANVLTF

clone size: many
V gene: TRBV7-2
CDR3 protein: CASTPTSGETQYF

clone size: many
V gene: TRBV9
CDR3 protein: CASSVDGTLYNEQFF

clone size: many
V gene: TRBV6-1
CDR3 protein: CASSEMGGAVDSPLHF

clone size: many
V gene: TRBV20-1
CDR3 protein: CSARPLSASYEQYF

clone size: many
V gene: TRBV20-1
CDR3 protein: CSARDPDGGADTQYF

clone size: many
V gene: TRBV2
CDR3 protein: CASRIQGSGELFF

clone size: many
V gene: TRBV7-8
CDR3 protein: CASSLRSGTGSRYEQFF

clone size: many
V gene: TRBV28
CDR3 protein: CASSLEVQETQYF

clone size: many
V gene: TRBV20-1
CDR3 protein: CSAVGDSQGREQYF

clone size: many
V gene: TRBV27
CDR3 protein: CASSLSPGRAYEQYF

clone size: many
V gene: TRBV7-2
CDR3 protein: CASSLSRGEETQYF

clone size: many
V gene: TRBV28
CDR3 protein: CASSFEGFGYEQYF

clone size: many
V gene: TRBV20-1
CDR3 protein: CSANDAGVPTYEQYF

clone size: many
V gene: TRBV30
CDR3 protein: CAWKRSMNTEAFF

clone size: many
V gene: TRBV9
CDR3 protein: CASSVEVASRGETQYF

clone size: many
V gene: TRBV4-1
CDR3 protein: CASSQTGTANNEQFF

clone size: many
V gene: TRBV28
CDR3 protein: CASKGPNQPQHF

clone size: many
V gene: TRBV7-2
CDR3 protein: CASRKTGGVHYGYTF

clone size: many
V gene: TRBV5-1
CDR3 protein: CASSSRSSGRAYNEQFF

clone size: many
V gene: TRBV6-6
CDR3 protein: CASSYPGTGGGQPQHF

clone size: many
V gene: TRBV7-9
CDR3 protein: CASSLDRDDQPQHF

clone size: many
V gene: TRBV29-1
CDR3 protein: CSATSYLGVTEAFF

clone size: many
V gene: TRBV5-6
CDR3 protein: CASSLLGPGAEAFF

clone size: many
V gene: TRBV11-1
CDR3 protein: CASSPSAGGRNNEQFF

clone size: many
V gene: TRBV6-1
CDR3 protein: CASSEEADRTDTQYF

clone size: many
V gene: TRBV7-2
CDR3 protein: CASSLIQTQYF

clone size: NA
V gene: TRBV6-1
CDR3 protein: CASKARGVNDYGYTF

clone size: many
V gene: TRBV5-1
CDR3 protein: CASSLGDMASYEQYF

clone size: many
V gene: TRBV13
CDR3 protein: CASSPWPGEDEQYF

clone size: NA
V gene: TRBV6-1
CDR3 protein: CASSRGREGIGDQYF

clone size: many
V gene: TRBV20-1
CDR3 protein: CSARDRVVRNEQYF

clone size: many
V gene: TRBV12-3/TRBV12-4
CDR3 protein: CASSLGLGNYGYTF

clone size: many
V gene: TRBV4-3
CDR3 protein: CASSQDGGAAAHTEAFF

clone size: many
V gene: TRBV29-1
CDR3 protein: CSVVRDTEAFF

clone size: NA
V gene: TRBV4-3
CDR3 protein: CASSPTGTGYNKMLFF